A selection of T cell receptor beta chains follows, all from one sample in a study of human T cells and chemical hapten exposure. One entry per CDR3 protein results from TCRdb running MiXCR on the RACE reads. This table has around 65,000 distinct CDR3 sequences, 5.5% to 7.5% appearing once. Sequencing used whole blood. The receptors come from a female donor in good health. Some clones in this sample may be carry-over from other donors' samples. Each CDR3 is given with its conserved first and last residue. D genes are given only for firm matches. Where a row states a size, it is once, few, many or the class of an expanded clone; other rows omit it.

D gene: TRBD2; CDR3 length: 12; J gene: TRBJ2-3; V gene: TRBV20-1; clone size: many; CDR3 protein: CSWSGREDTQYF; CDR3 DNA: TGCAGTTGGAGCGGGAGAGAAGATACGCAGTATTTT
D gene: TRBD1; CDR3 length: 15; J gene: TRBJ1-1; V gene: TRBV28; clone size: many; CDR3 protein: CASSFIQGSSAEAFF; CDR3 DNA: TGTGCCAGCAGTTTCATACAGGGGTCAAGCGCTGAAGCTTTCTTT
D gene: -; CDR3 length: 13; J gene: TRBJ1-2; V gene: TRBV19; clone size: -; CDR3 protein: CASTPRGFYGYTF; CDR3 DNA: TGTGCCAGTACCCCTCGGGGCTTCTATGGCTACACCTTC
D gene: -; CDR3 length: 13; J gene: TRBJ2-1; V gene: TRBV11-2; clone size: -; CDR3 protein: CASSLVGVNEQFF; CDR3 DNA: TGTGCCAGCAGCTTAGTTGGGGTCAATGAGCAGTTCTTC
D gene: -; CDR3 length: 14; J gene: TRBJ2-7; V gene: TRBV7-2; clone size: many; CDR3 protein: CASSFALLGGEQYF; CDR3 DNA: TGTGCCAGCAGCTTCGCCCTACTAGGGGGCGAGCAGTACTTC
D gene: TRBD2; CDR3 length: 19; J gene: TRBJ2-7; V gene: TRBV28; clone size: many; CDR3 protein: CASSLSLYGTSGRNYEQYF; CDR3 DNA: TGTGCCAGCAGTTTATCGCTTTATGGGACTAGCGGGAGGAACTACGAGCAGTACTTC
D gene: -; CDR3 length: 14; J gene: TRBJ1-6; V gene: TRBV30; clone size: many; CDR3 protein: CAWSWTELNSPLHF; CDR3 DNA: TGTGCCTGGAGTTGGACAGAGCTTAATTCACCCCTCCACTTT
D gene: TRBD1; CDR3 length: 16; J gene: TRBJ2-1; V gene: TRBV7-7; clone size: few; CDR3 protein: CASSLFQGANYNEQFF; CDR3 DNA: TGTGCTAGCAGCTTATTTCAGGGGGCTAACTACAATGAGCAGTTCTTC
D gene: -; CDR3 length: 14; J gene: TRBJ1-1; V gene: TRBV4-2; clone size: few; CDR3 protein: CASSQVGTLAEAFF; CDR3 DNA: TGTGCCAGCAGCCAAGTAGGGACCTTAGCTGAAGCTTTCTTT
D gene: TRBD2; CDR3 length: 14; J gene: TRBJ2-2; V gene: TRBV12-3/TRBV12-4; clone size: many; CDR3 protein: CASSSGGVAGELFF; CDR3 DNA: TGTGCCAGCAGTAGCGGGGGAGTGGCCGGGGAGCTGTTTTTT
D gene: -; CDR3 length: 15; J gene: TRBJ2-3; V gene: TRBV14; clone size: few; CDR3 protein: CASSQGWGSAITQYF; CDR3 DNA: TGTGCCAGCAGCCAAGGTTGGGGTTCCGCAATCACGCAGTATTTT
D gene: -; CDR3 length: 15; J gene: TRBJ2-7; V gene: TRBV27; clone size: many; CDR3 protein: CASSPGGADLYEQYF; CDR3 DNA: TGTGCCAGCAGTCCCGGGGGTGCGGATCTCTACGAGCAGTACTTC
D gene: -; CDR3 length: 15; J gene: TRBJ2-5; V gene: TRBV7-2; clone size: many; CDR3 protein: CASSLGGTGGETQYF; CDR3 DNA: TGTGCCAGCAGCTTAGGAGGCACTGGAGGAGAGACCCAGTACTTC
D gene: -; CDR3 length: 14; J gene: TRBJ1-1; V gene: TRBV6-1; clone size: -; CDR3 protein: CASSEPTGRTEAFF; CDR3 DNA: TGTGCCAGCAGTGAACCTACAGGGAGAACTGAAGCTTTCTTT
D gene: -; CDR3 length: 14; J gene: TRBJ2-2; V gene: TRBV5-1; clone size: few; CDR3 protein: CASTGPPNTGELFF; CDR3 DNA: TGCGCCAGCACGGGACCACCGAACACCGGGGAGCTGTTTTTT
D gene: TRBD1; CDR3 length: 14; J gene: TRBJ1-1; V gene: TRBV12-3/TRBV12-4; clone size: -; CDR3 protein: CASTPGQGYTEAFF; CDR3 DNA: TGTGCCAGCACCCCAGGACAGGGCTACACTGAAGCTTTCTTT
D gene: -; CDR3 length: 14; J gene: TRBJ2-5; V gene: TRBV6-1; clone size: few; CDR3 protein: CASSEEARAETQYF; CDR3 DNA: TGTGCCAGCAGTGAAGAAGCTAGGGCAGAGACCCAGTACTTC
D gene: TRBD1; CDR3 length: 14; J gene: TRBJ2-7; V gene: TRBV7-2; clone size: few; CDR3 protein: CASSSSRDSYEQYF; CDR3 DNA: TGTGCCAGCAGCTCCTCCCGGGACAGCTACGAGCAGTACTTC
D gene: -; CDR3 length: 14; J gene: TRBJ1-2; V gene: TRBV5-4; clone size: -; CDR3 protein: CASSQLGQSYGYTF; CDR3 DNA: TGTGCCAGCAGCCAACTCGGACAGAGCTATGGCTACACCTTC
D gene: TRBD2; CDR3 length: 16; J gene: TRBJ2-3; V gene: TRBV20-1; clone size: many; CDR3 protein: CSATPIAGGITDTQYF; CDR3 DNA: TGCAGTGCTACCCCTATAGCGGGAGGGATCACAGATACGCAGTATTTT
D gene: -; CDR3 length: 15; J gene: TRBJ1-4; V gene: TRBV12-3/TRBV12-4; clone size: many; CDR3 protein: CASSPSQAANEKLFF; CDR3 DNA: TGTGCCAGCAGCCCATCCCAGGCAGCTAATGAAAAACTGTTTTTT
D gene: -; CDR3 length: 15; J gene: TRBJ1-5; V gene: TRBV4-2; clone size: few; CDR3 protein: CASSQLRDSNQPQHF; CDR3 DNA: TGTGCCAGCAGCCAGCTCAGAGATAGCAATCAGCCCCAGCATTTT